The clone carrying this T cell receptor (beta chain) rates as medium-sized. This record belongs to a study of immune characterization of retroperitoneal liposarcoma. The length of the CDR3 is 12 residues. Germline assignment: CDR1 MNHEY and CDR2 SMNVEV (reference sequence). Trimming cost V 5 bases and J 8 bases, with 11 bases left between them. TCRdb redid the calling of the PCR reads with MiXCR, one entry per CDR3 protein. The repertoire holds approximately 9,800 distinct CDR3 sequences, with 25% to 35% as singletons. The material sequenced was tumor tissue. The chain has TRBV27 and TRBJ2-3, with D hard to call. The receptor was isolated from a female donor with retroperitoneal liposarcoma. CDR3 DNA sequence: TGTGCCAGCAGTGCCCGTCATGGTACGCAGTATTTT. This sequence encodes CASSARHGTQYF.